These 29 T cell receptor beta chains were sequenced from one sample in a study of Ad26.COV2.S vaccination and SARS-CoV-2 variants. Treatment: about 20 received Ad26.COV2.S at low or high dose, single or two shots; 5 received placebo; per-sample allocation not given. Collection of the samples took place on day 63 after the first injection of vaccine or placebo. Generated by immunoSEQ multiplex PCR, the TCRdb table keeps only in-frame clones and is missing some. Altogether around 340,000 clones are present, 65% to 90% being singletons, with the ten largest covering about 10%. The specimen was peripheral blood, collected in a trial of Ad26.COV2.S vaccine versus placebo. The receptor source for this set is a person aged 18 to 59 who received the Ad26.COV2.S COVID-19 vaccine or a placebo.

This rearrangement joins TRBV3-1 (or the pseudogene TRBV3-2) to TRBJ2-2; D remains unclear. The CDR3 loop spans 13 amino acids. Germline-derived CDR1 and CDR2 are LGHDT and YNNKEL (reference sequence). V was pared by 2 bases and J by 5 bases, with 6 bases between. This CDR3 is CASSQIGTGELFF. In DNA, the CDR3 is TGTGCCAGCAGCCAAATCGGGACCGGGGAGCTGTTTTTT.

This clone was observed a handful of times. This chain connects TRBV5-4 to TRBJ2-7, with D possibly matching TRBD2 (5 bases). The germline V and J ends were trimmed by 2 bases and 1 base, with 13 bases remaining between them. CDR3 size: 15 residues. CDR1 SGHNT and CDR2 YYREEE come from the germline V gene (reference sequence). CDR3 bases: TGTGCCAGCAGCTTCCGGACGACGGGATCCTACGAGCAGTACTTC. This sequence encodes CASSFRTTGSYEQYF.

This chain links TRBV30 with TRBJ2-7; D may be TRBD1 or TRBD2 (7 bases each). Deletions cut 3 bases from V and 3 bases from J, with 24 bases between. CDR3 size: 17 residues. The V gene's germline CDR1 is GTSNPN and CDR2 SVGIG (reference sequence). CDR3 region: CAWSARGGARVGYEQYF. The CDR3 nucleotides read TGTGCCTGGAGCGCCAGGGGGGGGGCGCGGGTAGGCTACGAGCAGTACTTC.

This chain uses TRBV6-5 with TRBJ2-3; 7 bases are shared with TRBD2. Trimming cost V 6 bases and J 14 bases; bases outside gene matches: 14. The CDR3 has 13 amino acids. Germline V CDR1 and CDR2: MNHEY, SVGAGI. The DNA of the CDR3 is TGTGCCAGCAGCCAACACGGGGGGACGGAGAGGTATTTT. This codes for CASSQHGGTERYF.

The rearrangement joins TRBV28 to TRBJ1-2; tentatively, D is TRBD1 (6 bases). Trimming stripped 3 bases from V and 5 bases from J, with 13 bases between. Germline V gene lookup returns CDR1 MDHEN and CDR2 SYDVKM. The CDR3 consists of 14 residues. CDR3: CASSLDSLWYGYTF. The CDR3 DNA is TGTGCCAGCAGTTTGGACAGCCTCTGGTATGGCTACACCTTC.

This clone was detected once. Additional DNA sequences in this sample encode the identical CDR3. This rearrangement joins TRBV7-9 to TRBJ2-7, with TRBD2 matching over 7 bases. Trimming at V came to 5 bases and at J to 4 bases, leaving 5 bases not matched to a gene. This CDR3 comprises 13 residues. The V gene's germline CDR1 is SEHNR and CDR2 FQNEAQ (reference sequence). The DNA for the CDR3 is TGTGCCAGCAGCCCGCCAGCGGGGTACGAGCAGTACTTC. Its translation is CASSPPAGYEQYF.

This clone has just a few counts. This sequence joins TRBV9 and TRBJ1-6; tentative D call: TRBD1 (6 bases). CDR3 length: 13 residues. V was clipped by 6 bases and J by 8 bases, with 12 bases between them. The germline V gene has CDR1 SGDLS and CDR2 YYNGEE. The CDR3 coding sequence is TGTGCCAGCACCCCGGACAGTTATTCACCCCTCCACTTT. Protein sequence: CASTPDSYSPLHF.

This clone was observed a handful of times. Distinct nucleotide sequences in the sample also encode this CDR3. The chain is built from TRBV20-1 and TRBJ2-7; D is possibly TRBD1 (5 bases). The CDR3 has 11 residues. Per the germline V gene, CDR1 is DFQATT and CDR2 is SNEGSKA (reference sequence). V lost 2 bases, J lost 5 bases, and 7 bases lay in between. CDR3 sequence (DNA): TGCAGTGCTAGATCAGGGCACGAGCAGTACTTC. The encoded protein is CSARSGHEQYF.

CDR3 DNA: TGCGCCAGCAGCGCGAGGGGACTAGCGGGGGAACACACAGATACGCAGTATTTT. It is translated as CASSARGLAGEHTDTQYF. V and J are TRBV5-1 and TRBJ2-3, with TRBD2 identical over 14 bases. The ends lost 4 bases at V and 2 bases at J; junction bases unmatched: 9. This CDR3 is built from 18 residues. The germline gives CDR1 SGHRS, CDR2 YFSETQ.

The chain uses TRBV27 and TRBJ1-2; a weak D match, TRBD1 (6 bases). The germline gives CDR1 MNHEY, CDR2 SMNVEV (reference sequence). The CDR3 length is 15 residues. V lost 6 bases, J lost 4 bases, and 18 bases lay in between. The CDR3 sequence is CASSNPLQGTYGYTF. The CDR3 DNA sequence: TGTGCCAGCAGCAACCCCCTCCAGGGGACCTATGGCTACACCTTC.

The chain joins TRBV7-8 to TRBJ2-3, with 11 bases identical to TRBD1. This CDR3 contains 14 residues. Germline trimming cut 5 bases from V and 7 bases from J; bases unmatched to any gene: 5. Germline V gene data show CDR1 as SGHVS and CDR2 as FQNEAQ. DNA for the CDR3: TGTGCCAGCAGCCTAGGACAGGGGGCTTATACGCAGTATTTT. Amino acids: CASSLGQGAYTQYF.

The rearrangement links TRBV24-1 to TRBJ1-2; possibly TRBD1 for D (5 bases). V was trimmed by 3 bases and J by 5 bases, leaving 6 bases between them. Germline assignment: CDR1 KGHDR and CDR2 SFDVKD. This CDR3 has 12 amino acids. This CDR3 reads CATSDEGYGYTF. The CDR3 coding sequence is TGTGCCACCAGTGATGAGGGGTATGGCTACACCTTC.

The V and J genes are TRBV28 and TRBJ2-7; maybe TRBD1 (6 bases). The CDR3 is 15 residues long. V dropped 8 bases and J dropped 0 bases, with 17 bases sitting between them. The germline V gene has CDR1 MDHEN and CDR2 SYDVKM. This CDR3 reads CASHTGQWSSYEQYF. CDR3 DNA sequence: TGTGCCAGCCACACCGGACAGTGGAGCTCCTACGAGCAGTACTTC.

This chain joins TRBV10-2 and TRBJ2-7, with TRBD2 matching over 8 bases. The trim removed 3 bases at V and 3 bases at J, leaving 10 bases unmatched. The CDR3 covers 16 residues. Germline CDR1 is WSHSY and CDR2 is SAAADI. CDR3 nucleotides: TGCGCCAGCAGTGAAGGGTTTAGCGGGGAAGGCTACGAGCAGTACTTC. Residues: CASSEGFSGEGYEQYF.

The J gene is TRBJ2-1, the V gene TRBV7-2; no clear D gene. This CDR3 spans 12 amino acids. The germline V gene encodes CDR1 SGHTA and CDR2 FQGNSA. Trimming took 8 bases from V and 8 from J, leaving 13 bases between them. The CDR3 DNA sequence: TGTGCCAGCTCTCTTCTTGCGGATGAGCAGTTCTTC. Translating gives CASSLLADEQFF.

The chain employs TRBV9 and TRBJ2-5; 12 bases match TRBD1. J was trimmed by 4 bases and V by 0 bases; bases with no gene match: 7. Germline loops: CDR1 SGDLS, CDR2 YYNGEE. The CDR3 has 17 residues. CDR3: CASSVGVGQGARETQYF. The CDR3 bases are TGTGCCAGCAGCGTAGGGGTGGGACAGGGGGCGCGAGAGACCCAGTACTTC.

This clone was seen just once. Different DNA sequences within this sample yield the same CDR3. The CDR3 DNA is TGTGCCAGCTCACCGTCCTCCTACGAGCAGTACTTC. Translated: CASSPSSYEQYF. The chain has TRBV18 and TRBJ2-7; no definite D call. Germline V gives CDR1 KGHSH, CDR2 LQKENI. The CDR3 consists of 12 residues. With 3 bases removed from V and 0 bases from J, the gap between germline ends came to 3 bases.

The chain uses TRBV10-2 and TRBJ2-2, with D perhaps TRBD2 (5 bases). CDR1 is WSHSY and CDR2 is SAAADI in the germline V gene. The length of the CDR3 is 13 residues. V was clipped by 7 bases and J by 5 bases, with 11 bases between them. DNA for the CDR3: TGCGCCAGCACTCGGGGTCGGACCGGGGAGCTGTTTTTT. This translates into CASTRGRTGELFF.

This clone was counted once. V is TRBV2 and J is TRBJ1-6, with D unresolved. Trimming left V 1 base short and J 9 bases short, with 13 bases between. The CDR3 length is 15 residues. Germline loops: CDR1 SNHLY, CDR2 FYNNEI. This chain's CDR3 is CASSEGAPVGSPLHF. CDR3 DNA sequence: TGTGCCAGCAGTGAAGGTGCCCCCGTGGGTTCACCCCTCCACTTT.

The chain couples TRBV7-2 to TRBJ1-1, with TRBD1 identical over 7 bases. The CDR3 has 16 residues. The trim removed 0 bases at V and 4 bases at J, leaving 8 bases unmatched. From germline, CDR1 is SGHTA and CDR2 FQGNSA. The CDR3 DNA follows: TGTGCCAGCAGCTTAGCAGTAATAGGGGGCCTCACTGAAGCTTTCTTT. Its translation is CASSLAVIGGLTEAFF.

The V and J genes are TRBV2 and TRBJ2-7; tentatively, D is TRBD1 (5 bases). CDR3 length equals 15 residues. From germline, CDR1 is SNHLY and CDR2 FYNNEI. V was trimmed by 2 bases and J by 0 bases, leaving 11 bases between them. The DNA for the CDR3 is TGTGCCAGCAGTGAACTGACAGACCTCTCCTACGAGCAGTACTTC. It codes for CASSELTDLSYEQYF.

This chain uses TRBV3-1 (or the pseudogene TRBV3-2) with TRBJ2-3; 8 bases align to TRBD2. Germline CDR1 and CDR2: LGHDT and YNNKEL (reference sequence). The trim removed 4 bases at V and 4 bases at J, leaving 10 bases unmatched. CDR3 size: 16 residues. DNA of the CDR3: TGTGCCAGCAGCCTCCTAGCGGCGGGAGGAGCAGATACGCAGTATTTT. It translates to CASSLLAAGGADTQYF.

With regard to this clone: The identical CDR3 is also encoded by other nucleotide sequences in the sample. V gene TRBV12-3 or TRBV12-4 combines with J gene TRBJ2-7; D uncertain. CDR3 size: 11 residues. V was clipped by 3 bases and J by 4 bases, with 4 bases between them. CDR3 bases: TGTGCCAGCAGTTTTGGTTACGAGCAGTACTTC. Translated: CASSFGYEQYF.

CDR3 DNA sequence: TGTGCCAGTAGTATAGTTCAGGGGAGTAGTGCAGATACGCAGTATTTT. Residues: CASSIVQGSSADTQYF. This chain connects TRBV19 to TRBJ2-3; D may be TRBD1 (6 bases). Germline loops: CDR1 LNHDA, CDR2 SQIVND (reference sequence). The CDR3 is made up of 16 amino acids. Trimming took off 1 base at V and 4 bases at J, with 15 bases between the two ends. The variable domain in full, with the rest retrieved from reference TRBV19 and TRBJ2-3, is DGGITQSPKYLFRKEGQNVTLSCEQNLNHDAMYWYRQDPGQGLRLIYYSQIVNDFQKGDIAEGYSVSREKKESFPLTVTSAQKNPTAFYLCASSIVQGSSADTQYFGPGTRLTVL.

The chain recombines TRBV18 with TRBJ1-2, with D perhaps matching TRBD1 (5 bases). The CDR3 covers 12 residues. Germline V gives CDR1 KGHSH, CDR2 LQKENI. Trimming stripped 3 bases from V and 8 bases from J, with 10 bases between. The CDR3 DNA reads TGTGCCAGCTCACCCCTTGGGGGAGGCTACACCTTC. This translates into CASSPLGGGYTF.

In its sample, this clone was seen once. This chain connects TRBV7-9 to TRBJ2-1; D tentatively fits TRBD1 or TRBD2 (5 bases each). The CDR3 totals 15 residues. Germline-derived CDR1 and CDR2 are SEHNR and FQNEAQ (reference sequence). Trimming took off 7 bases at V and 5 bases at J, with 18 bases between the two ends. The CDR3 is CASNNRDPTDNEQFF. The CDR3 DNA reads TGTGCCAGCAACAACCGGGACCCCACTGACAATGAGCAGTTCTTC.

The chain is built from TRBV2 and TRBJ1-5; TRBD1 aligns across 8 bases. The junction had 2 bases not matched to a gene; V was cut back by 3 bases and J by 4 bases. Germline CDR1 SNHLY, CDR2 FYNNEI. This CDR3 has 14 residues. The CDR3 nucleotides read TGTGCCAGCAGTGACAGGGGGCGTAATCAGCCCCAGCATTTT. Its translation is CASSDRGRNQPQHF. Combining the CDR3 with reference TRBV2 and TRBJ1-5 gives the whole variable domain EPEVTQTPSHQVTQMGQEVILRCVPISNHLYFYWYRQILGQKVEFLVSFYNNEISEKSEIFDDQFSVERPDGSNFTLKIRSTKLEDSAMYFCASSDRGRNQPQHFGDGTRLSIL.

The V call is TRBV7-9, the J call TRBJ2-1; 7 nucleotides align to TRBD1. Germline assignment: CDR1 SEHNR and CDR2 FQNEAQ (reference sequence). With 6 bases clipped from V and 4 bases from J, the junction kept 3 bases outside the gene matches. This CDR3 contains 13 residues. The CDR3 nucleotides read TGTGCCAGCAGGGGGACAGTTTACAATGAGCAGTTCTTC. This translates into CASRGTVYNEQFF.

The chain joins TRBV18 to TRBJ2-1; possibly TRBD1 for D (5 bases). CDR1 is KGHSH, CDR2 LQKENI, per germline. With 4 bases removed from V and 4 bases from J, the gap between germline ends came to 14 bases. CDR3 length: 15 amino acids. CDR3 region: CASSRLKGWYNEQFF. DNA of the CDR3: TGTGCCAGCTCACGTCTAAAGGGGTGGTACAATGAGCAGTTCTTC.